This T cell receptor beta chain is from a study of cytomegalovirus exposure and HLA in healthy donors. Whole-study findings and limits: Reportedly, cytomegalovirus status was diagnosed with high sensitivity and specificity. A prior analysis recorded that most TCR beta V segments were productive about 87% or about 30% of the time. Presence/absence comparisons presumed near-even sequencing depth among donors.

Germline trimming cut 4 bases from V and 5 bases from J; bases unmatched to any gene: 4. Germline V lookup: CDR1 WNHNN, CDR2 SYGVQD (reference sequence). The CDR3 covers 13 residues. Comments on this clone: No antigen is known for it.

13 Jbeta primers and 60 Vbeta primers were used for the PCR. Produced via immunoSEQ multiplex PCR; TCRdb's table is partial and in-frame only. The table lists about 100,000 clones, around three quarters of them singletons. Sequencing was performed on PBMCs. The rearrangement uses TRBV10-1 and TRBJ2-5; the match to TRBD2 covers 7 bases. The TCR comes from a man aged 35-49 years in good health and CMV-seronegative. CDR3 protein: CASSVTSLETQYF. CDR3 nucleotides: TGCGCCAGCAGTGTGACTAGCTTGGAGACCCAGTACTTC.